Shown below are 2 T cell receptor beta chains from a single sample sequenced in a study of T cells in tuberculosis. Clones were sequenced by immunoSEQ multiplex PCR, and TCRdb holds only the in-frame ones, with some missing. Among tens of thousands of clones listed, about 95% were seen once. Sample time point: new active TB diagnosis, blood taken before or within 7 days of starting treatment. This specimen was PBMCs, taken at tuberculosis diagnosis. Source of these receptors: an adult with tuberculosis.

V usage is TRBV6-5 and J usage is TRBJ1-1; 8 bases fit TRBD1. This CDR3 is 15 amino acids long. CDR1 is MNHEY and CDR2 is SVGAGI in the germline V gene. Trimming removed 6 bases from V and 0 bases from J; junction bases left unmatched: 6. CDR3 sequence: CASRPDRAMNTEAFF. CDR3 in DNA: TGTGCCAGCAGACCGGACAGGGCCATGAACACTGAAGCTTTCTTT.

This chain joins TRBV30 and TRBJ2-7; 7 positions match TRBD2. The CDR3 is 16 residues long. J lost 4 bases, V lost 2 bases, and 14 bases had no gene match. The germline V gene has CDR1 GTSNPN and CDR2 SVGIG (reference sequence). The CDR3 DNA reads as TGTGCCTGGAGTCCGCAATCGAGCGGGGTGGGTTACGAGCAGTACTTC. Protein: CAWSPQSSGVGYEQYF.